What follows is one T cell receptor (beta chain) and its context. Its antigen is still unknown. This sample was included in a study of cytomegalovirus exposure and HLA in healthy donors. Across the whole study: There were 90 million to 140 million unique TCR beta sequences, drawn from roughly 200 million T cells, in an earlier analysis. Study results and limitations: It was taken for granted in presence/absence analyses that sequencing depth across donors was roughly uniform. Listed as cytomegalovirus-associated were 150 to 200 TCR beta chains.

13 Jbeta primers and 60 Vbeta primers were used for the PCR. The data were produced by immunoSEQ multiplex PCR, yet TCRdb's version contains in-frame clones alone and is incomplete. The sample holds fewer than 200,000 clones; approximately 78% are singletons and the top ten take 13% to 15%. The TCR was taken from a woman in her twenties or thirties in good health and CMV-seropositive. The source material was PBMCs.

For the CDR3, the DNA is TGTGCCAGCAGGGCGGGACTCCACTCCTACAATGAGCAGTTCTTC. Translating gives CASRAGLHSYNEQFF. The V and J genes are TRBV25-1 and TRBJ2-1; D is perhaps TRBD2 (6 bases). Germline CDR1 reads MGHDK; CDR2 reads SYGVNS. This CDR3 has 15 amino acids. Trimming cost V 6 bases and J 0 bases, with 12 bases left between them.